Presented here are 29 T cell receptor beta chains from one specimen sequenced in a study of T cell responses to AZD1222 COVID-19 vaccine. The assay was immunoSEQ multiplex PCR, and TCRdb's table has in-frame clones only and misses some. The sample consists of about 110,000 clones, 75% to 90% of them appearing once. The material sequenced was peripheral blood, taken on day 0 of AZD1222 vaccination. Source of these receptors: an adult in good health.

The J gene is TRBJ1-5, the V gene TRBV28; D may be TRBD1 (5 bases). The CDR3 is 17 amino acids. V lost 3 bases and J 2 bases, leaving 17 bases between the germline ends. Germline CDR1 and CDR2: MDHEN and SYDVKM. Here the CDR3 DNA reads TGTGCCAGCAGTTTTAGCCAGGGAGGAGGGCGCAATCAGCCCCAGCATTTT. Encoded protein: CASSFSQGGGRNQPQHF.

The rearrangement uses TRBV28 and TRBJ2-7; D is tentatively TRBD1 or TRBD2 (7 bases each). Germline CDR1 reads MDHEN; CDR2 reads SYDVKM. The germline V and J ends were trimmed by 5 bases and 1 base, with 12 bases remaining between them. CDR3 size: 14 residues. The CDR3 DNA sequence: TGTGCCAGCAGTCTCCAGGGGGGGTCCTACGAGCAGTACTTC. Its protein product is CASSLQGGSYEQYF. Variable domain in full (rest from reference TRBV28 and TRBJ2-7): DVKVTQSSRYLVKRTGEKVFLECVQDMDHENMFWYRQDPGLGLRLIYFSYDVKMKEKGDIPEGYSVSREKKERFSLILESASTNQTSMYLCASSLQGGSYEQYFGPGTRLTVT.

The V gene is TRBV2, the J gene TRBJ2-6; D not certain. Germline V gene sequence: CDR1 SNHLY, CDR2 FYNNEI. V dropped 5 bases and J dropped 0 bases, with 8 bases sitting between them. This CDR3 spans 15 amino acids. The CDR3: CASSWTVSGANVLTF. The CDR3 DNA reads TGTGCCAGCAGTTGGACGGTCTCTGGGGCCAACGTCCTGACTTTC.

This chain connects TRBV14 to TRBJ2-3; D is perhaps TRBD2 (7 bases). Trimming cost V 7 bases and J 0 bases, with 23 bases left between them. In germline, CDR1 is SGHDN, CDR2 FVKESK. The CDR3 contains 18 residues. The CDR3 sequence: CASIGEGGRSSSTDTQYF. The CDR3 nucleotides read TGTGCCAGCATTGGGGAGGGGGGGCGATCTTCTAGCACAGATACGCAGTATTTT.

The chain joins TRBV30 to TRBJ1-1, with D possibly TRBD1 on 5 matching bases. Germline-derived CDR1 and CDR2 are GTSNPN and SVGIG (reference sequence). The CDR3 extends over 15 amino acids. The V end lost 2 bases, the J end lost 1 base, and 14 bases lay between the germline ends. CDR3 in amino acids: CAWSIKAGRNTEAFF. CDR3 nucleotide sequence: TGTGCCTGGAGTATAAAAGCAGGGAGGAACACTGAAGCTTTCTTT. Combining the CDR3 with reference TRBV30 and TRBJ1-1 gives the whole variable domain SQTIHQWPATLVQPVGSPLSLECTVEGTSNPNLYWYRQAAGRGLQLLFYSVGIGQISSEVPQNLSASRPQDRQFILSSKKLLLSDSGFYLCAWSIKAGRNTEAFFGQGTRLTVV.

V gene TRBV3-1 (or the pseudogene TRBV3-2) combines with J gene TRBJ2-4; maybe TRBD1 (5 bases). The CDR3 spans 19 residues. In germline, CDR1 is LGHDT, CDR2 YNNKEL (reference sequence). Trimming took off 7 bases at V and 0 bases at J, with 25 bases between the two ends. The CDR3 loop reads CASMQGIIVADLAKNIQYF. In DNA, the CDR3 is TGTGCCAGCATGCAGGGTATCATAGTGGCAGATCTAGCCAAAAACATTCAGTACTTC.

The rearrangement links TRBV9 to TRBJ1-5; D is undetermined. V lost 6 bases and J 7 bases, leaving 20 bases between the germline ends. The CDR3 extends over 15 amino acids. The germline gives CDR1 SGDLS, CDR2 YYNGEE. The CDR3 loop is CASTPGPGAAQPQHF. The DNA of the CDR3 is TGTGCCAGCACCCCAGGTCCGGGAGCGGCCCAGCCCCAGCATTTT.

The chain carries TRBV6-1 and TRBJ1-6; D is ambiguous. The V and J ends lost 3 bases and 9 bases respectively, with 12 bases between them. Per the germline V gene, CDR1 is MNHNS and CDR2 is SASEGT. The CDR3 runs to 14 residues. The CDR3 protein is CASSDGETSSPLHF. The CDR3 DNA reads TGTGCCAGCAGTGACGGGGAAACAAGTTCACCCCTCCACTTT.

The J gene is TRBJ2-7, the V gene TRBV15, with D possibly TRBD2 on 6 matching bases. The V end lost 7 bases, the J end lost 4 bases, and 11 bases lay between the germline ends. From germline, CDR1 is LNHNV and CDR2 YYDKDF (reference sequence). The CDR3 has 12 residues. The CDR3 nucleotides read TGTGCCACCATAGCGGCCCGATACGAGCAGTACTTC. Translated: CATIAARYEQYF. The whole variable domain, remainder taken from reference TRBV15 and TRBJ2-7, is DAMVIQNPRYQVTQFGKPVTLSCSQTLNHNVMYWYQQKSSQAPKLLFHYYDKDFNNEADTPDNFQSRRPNTSFCFLDIRSPGLGDTAMYLCATIAARYEQYFGPGTRLTVT.

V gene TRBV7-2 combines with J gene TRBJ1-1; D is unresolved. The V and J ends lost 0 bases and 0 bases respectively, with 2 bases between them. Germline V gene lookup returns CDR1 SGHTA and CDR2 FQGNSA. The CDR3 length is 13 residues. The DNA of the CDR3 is TGTGCCAGCAGCTTAGCCTTGAACACTGAAGCTTTCTTT. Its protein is CASSLALNTEAFF.

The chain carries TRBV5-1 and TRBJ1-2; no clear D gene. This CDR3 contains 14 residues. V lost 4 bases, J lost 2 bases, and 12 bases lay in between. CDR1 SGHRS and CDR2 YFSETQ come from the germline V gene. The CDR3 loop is CASSRLTGNYGYTF. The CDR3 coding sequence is TGCGCCAGCAGCAGACTGACGGGAAACTATGGCTACACCTTC.

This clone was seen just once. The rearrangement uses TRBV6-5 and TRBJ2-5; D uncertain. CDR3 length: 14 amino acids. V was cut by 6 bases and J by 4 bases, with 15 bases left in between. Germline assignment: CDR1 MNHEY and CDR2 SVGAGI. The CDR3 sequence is CASRKGMVAETQYF. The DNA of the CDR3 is TGTGCCAGCAGGAAAGGGATGGTTGCAGAGACCCAGTACTTC.

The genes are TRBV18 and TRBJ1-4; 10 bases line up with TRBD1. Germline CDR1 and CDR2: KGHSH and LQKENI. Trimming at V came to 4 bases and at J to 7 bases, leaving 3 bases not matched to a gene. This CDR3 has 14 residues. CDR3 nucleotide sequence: TGTGCCAGCTCACTTGGGACAGGGGTTGAAAAACTGTTTTTT. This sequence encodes CASSLGTGVEKLFF.

Here the CDR3 reads CASSASGEGGSYEQYF. Here the CDR3 DNA reads TGCGCCAGCAGTGCCTCTGGGGAGGGGGGCTCCTACGAGCAGTACTTC. The rearrangement joins TRBV10-2 to TRBJ2-7; TRBD2 might be the D (7 bases). Trimming pared 4 bases from V and 0 bases from J, leaving 16 bases between. The CDR3 is 16 amino acids. The germline V gene has CDR1 WSHSY and CDR2 SAAADI.

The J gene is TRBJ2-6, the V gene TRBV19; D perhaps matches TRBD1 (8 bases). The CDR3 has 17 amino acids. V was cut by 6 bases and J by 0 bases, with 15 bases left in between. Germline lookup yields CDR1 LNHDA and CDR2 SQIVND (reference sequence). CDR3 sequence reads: CASRGGTGYSGANVLTF. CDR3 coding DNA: TGTGCCAGTAGGGGAGGGACAGGATACTCTGGGGCCAACGTCCTGACTTTC.

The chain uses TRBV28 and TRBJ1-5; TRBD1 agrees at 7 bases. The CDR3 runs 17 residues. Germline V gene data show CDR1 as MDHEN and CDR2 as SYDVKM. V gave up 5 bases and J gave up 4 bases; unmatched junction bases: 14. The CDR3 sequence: CASSDRTGLPGNQPQHF. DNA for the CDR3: TGTGCCAGCAGTGACCGGACAGGTCTCCCTGGGAATCAGCCCCAGCATTTT. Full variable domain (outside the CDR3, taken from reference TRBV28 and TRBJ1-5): DVKVTQSSRYLVKRTGEKVFLECVQDMDHENMFWYRQDPGLGLRLIYFSYDVKMKEKGDIPEGYSVSREKKERFSLILESASTNQTSMYLCASSDRTGLPGNQPQHFGDGTRLSIL.

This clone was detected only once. The CDR3 DNA follows: TGTGCCAGCTCACCAGCCGGGACAGGGGCTGAAGCTTTCTTT. It specifies CASSPAGTGAEAFF. V usage is TRBV18 and J usage is TRBJ1-1; 10 nucleotides agree with TRBD1. CDR3 length: 14 residues. V dropped 2 bases and J dropped 6; count of bases not matched to a gene: 3. The germline CDR1 and CDR2 sequences are KGHSH and LQKENI. Combining the CDR3 with reference TRBV18 and TRBJ1-1 gives the whole variable domain NAGVMQNPRHLVRRRGQEARLRCSPMKGHSHVYWYRQLPEEGLKFMVYLQKENIIDESGMPKERFSAEFPKEGPSILRIQQVVRGDSAAYFCASSPAGTGAEAFFGQGTRLTVV.

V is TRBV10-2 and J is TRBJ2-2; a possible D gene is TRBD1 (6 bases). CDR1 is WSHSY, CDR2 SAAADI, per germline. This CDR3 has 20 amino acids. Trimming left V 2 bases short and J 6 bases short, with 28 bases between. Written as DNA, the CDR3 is TGCGCCAGCAGTGAGGGGGCTGGGAACAGGGTGGGCCTTGGCGCCGGGGAGCTGTTTTTT. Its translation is CASSEGAGNRVGLGAGELFF.

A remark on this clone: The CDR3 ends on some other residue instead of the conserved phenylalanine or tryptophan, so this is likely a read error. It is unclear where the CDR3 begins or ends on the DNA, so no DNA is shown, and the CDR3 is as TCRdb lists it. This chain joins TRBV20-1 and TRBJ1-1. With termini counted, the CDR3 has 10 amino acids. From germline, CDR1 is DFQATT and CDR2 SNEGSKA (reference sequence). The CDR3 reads CSAKDSGAPV.

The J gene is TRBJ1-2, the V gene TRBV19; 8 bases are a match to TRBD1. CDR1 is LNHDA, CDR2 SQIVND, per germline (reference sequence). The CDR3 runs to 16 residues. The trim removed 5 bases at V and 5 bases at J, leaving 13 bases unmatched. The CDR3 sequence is CASSSDRGVQGYGYTF. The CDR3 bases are TGTGCCAGTAGTTCCGACAGGGGCGTACAAGGGTATGGCTACACCTTC.

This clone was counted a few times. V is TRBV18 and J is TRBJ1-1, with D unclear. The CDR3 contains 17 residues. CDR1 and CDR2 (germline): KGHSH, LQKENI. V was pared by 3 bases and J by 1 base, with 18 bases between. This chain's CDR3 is CASSPWVVTSENTEAFF. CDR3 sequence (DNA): TGTGCCAGCTCACCCTGGGTCGTTACCTCGGAGAACACTGAAGCTTTCTTT.

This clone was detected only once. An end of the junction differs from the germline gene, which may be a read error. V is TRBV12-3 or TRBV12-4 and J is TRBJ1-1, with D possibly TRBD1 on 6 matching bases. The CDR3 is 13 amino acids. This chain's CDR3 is CASSRTANTKAFF. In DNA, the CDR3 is TGTGCCAGCAGCAGGACAGCGAACACTAAAGCTTTCTTT.

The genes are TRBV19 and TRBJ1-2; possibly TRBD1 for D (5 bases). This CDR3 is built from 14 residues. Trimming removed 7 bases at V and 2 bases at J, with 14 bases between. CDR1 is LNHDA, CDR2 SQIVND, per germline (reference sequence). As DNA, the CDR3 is TGTGCCAGTACCGCGCGGGACGGCAACTATGGCTACACCTTC. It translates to CASTARDGNYGYTF.

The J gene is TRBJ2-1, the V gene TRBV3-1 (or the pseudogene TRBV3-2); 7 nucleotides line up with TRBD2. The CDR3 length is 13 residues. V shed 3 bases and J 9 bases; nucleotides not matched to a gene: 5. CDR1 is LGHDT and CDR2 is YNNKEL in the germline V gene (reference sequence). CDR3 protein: CASSHFGGVEQFF. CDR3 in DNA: TGTGCCAGCAGCCATTTTGGGGGGGTTGAGCAGTTCTTC.

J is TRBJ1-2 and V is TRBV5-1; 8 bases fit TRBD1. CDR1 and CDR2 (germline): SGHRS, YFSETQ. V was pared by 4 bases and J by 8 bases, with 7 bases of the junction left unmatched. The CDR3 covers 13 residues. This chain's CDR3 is CASSPDRVGGYTF. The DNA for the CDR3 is TGCGCCAGCAGCCCGGACAGGGTAGGAGGCTACACCTTC.

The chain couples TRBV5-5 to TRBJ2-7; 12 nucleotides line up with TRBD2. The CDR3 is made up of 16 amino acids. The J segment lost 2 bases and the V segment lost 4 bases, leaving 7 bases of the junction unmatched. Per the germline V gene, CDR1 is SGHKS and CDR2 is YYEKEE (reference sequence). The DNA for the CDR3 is TGTGCCAGCAGCACTTTAACTAGCGGGAGGCCCTACGAGCAGTACTTC. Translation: CASSTLTSGRPYEQYF. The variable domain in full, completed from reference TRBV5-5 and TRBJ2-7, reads DAGVTQSPTHLIKTRGQQVTLRCSPISGHKSVSWYQQVLGQGPQFIFQYYEKEERGRGNFPDRFSARQFPNYSSELNVNALLLGDSALYLCASSTLTSGRPYEQYFGPGTRLTVT.

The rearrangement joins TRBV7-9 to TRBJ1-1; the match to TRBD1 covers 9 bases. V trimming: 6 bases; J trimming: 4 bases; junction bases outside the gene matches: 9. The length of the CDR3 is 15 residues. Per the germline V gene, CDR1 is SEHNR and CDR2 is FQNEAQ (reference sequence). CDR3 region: CASRPWGQGSTEAFF. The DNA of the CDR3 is TGTGCCAGCAGGCCTTGGGGACAGGGAAGCACTGAAGCTTTCTTT.

The CDR3 protein is CASSERTSGSPTDTQYF. The CDR3, as DNA: TGTGCCAGCAGTGAGCGGACTAGCGGGAGCCCCACAGATACGCAGTATTTT. J is TRBJ2-3 and V is TRBV6-1; 13 bases agree with TRBD2. With V trimmed by 3 bases and J by 2 bases, 5 bases remained unmatched. The germline V gene encodes CDR1 MNHNS and CDR2 SASEGT. The CDR3 is made up of 17 amino acids.

The CDR3 reads CASSQVTPYEQYF. CDR3 coding DNA: TGTGCCAGCAGCCAAGTGACCCCCTACGAGCAGTACTTC. This sequence joins TRBV3-1 (or the pseudogene TRBV3-2) and TRBJ2-7; D unresolved. Germline-derived CDR1 and CDR2 are LGHDT and YNNKEL (reference sequence). The CDR3 has 13 residues. Trimming took off 1 base at V and 2 bases at J, with 6 bases between the two ends.